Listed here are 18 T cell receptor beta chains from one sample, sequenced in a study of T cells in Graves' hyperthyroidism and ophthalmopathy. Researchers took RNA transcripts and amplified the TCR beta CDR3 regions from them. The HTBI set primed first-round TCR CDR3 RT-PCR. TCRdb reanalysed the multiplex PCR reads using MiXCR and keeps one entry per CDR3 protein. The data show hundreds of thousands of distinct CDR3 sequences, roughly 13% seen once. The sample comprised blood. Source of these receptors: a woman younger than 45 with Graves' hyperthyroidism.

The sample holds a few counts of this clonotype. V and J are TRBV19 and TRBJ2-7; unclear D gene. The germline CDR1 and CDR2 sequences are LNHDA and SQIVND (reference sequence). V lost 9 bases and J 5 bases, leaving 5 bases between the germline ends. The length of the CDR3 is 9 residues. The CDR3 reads CARPNEQYF. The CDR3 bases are TGTGCCAGACCGAACGAGCAGTACTTC. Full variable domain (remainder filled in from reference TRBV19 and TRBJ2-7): DGGITQSPKYLFRKEGQNVTLSCEQNLNHDAMYWYRQDPGQGLRLIYYSQIVNDFQKGDIAEGYSVSREKKESFPLTVTSAQKNPTAFYLCARPNEQYFGPGTRLTVT.

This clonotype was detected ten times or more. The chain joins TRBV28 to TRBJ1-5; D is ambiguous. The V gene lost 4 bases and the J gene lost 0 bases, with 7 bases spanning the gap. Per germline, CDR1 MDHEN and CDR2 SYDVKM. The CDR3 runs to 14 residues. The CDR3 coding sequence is TGTGCCAGCAGTTCACGGAGTAGCAATCAGCCCCAGCATTTT. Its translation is CASSSRSSNQPQHF.

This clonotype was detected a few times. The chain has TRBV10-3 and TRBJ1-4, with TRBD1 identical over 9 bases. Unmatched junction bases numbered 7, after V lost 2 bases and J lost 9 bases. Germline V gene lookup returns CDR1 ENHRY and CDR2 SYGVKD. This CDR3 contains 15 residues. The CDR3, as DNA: TGTGCCATCAGTGAGGGGGACAGGGTGCATCAAAAACTGTTTTTT. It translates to CAISEGDRVHQKLFF.

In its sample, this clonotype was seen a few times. CDR3 DNA: TGTGCCAGCAGTCGGCGGGGGAGGGCCGAGTACAATGAGCAGTTCTTC. Translation gives CASSRRGRAEYNEQFF. The chain employs TRBV7-8 and TRBJ2-1; 7 nucleotides align to TRBD2. V shed 6 bases, J shed 4 bases, and the junction held 12 bases outside the gene matches. The germline V gene encodes CDR1 SGHVS and CDR2 FQNEAQ. The CDR3 is made up of 16 amino acids.

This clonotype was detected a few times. The CDR3 loop reads CASSEWGAHNSPLHF. CDR3 coding DNA: TGTGCCAGCAGTGAATGGGGGGCGCATAATTCACCCCTCCACTTT. The chain employs TRBV6-1 and TRBJ1-6; tentatively, D is TRBD1 (6 bases). Germline V lookup: CDR1 MNHNS, CDR2 SASEGT. This CDR3 is built from 15 residues. V dropped 2 bases and J dropped 5 bases, with 10 bases sitting between them.

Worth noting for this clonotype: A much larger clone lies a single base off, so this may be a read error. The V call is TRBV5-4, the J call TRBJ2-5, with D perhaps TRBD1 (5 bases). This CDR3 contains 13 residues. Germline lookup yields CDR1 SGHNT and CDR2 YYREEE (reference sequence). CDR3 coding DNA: TGTGCCAGCAGCTTGAAAGGGGCGGAGACCCAGTGCTTC. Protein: CASSLKGAETQCF. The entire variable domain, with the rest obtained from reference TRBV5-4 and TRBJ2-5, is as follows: ETGVTQSPTHLIKTRGQQVTLRCSSQSGHNTVSWYQQALGQGPQFIFQYYREEENGRGNFPPRFSGLQFPNYSSELNVNALELDDSALYLCASSLKGAETQCFGPGTRLLVL.

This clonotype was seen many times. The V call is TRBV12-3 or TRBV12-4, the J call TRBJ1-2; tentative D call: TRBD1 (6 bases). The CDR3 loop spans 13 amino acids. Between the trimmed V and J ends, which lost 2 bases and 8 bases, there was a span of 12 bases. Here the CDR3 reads CASSLLQGMGYTF. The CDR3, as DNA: TGTGCCAGCAGTTTATTACAGGGTATGGGCTACACCTTC.

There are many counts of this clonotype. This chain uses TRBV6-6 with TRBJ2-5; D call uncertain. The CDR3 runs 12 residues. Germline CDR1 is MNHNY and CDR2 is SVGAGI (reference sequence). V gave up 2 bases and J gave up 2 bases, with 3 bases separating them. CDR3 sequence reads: CASSYRQETQYF. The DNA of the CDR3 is TGTGCCAGCAGTTACCGACAAGAGACCCAGTACTTC.

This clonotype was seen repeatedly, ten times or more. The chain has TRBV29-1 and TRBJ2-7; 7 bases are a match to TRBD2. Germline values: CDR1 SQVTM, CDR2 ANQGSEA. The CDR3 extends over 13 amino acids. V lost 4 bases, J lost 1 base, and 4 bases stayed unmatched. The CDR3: CSVAGGVSYEQYF. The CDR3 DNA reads TGCAGCGTTGCGGGGGGTGTGTCCTACGAGCAGTACTTC.

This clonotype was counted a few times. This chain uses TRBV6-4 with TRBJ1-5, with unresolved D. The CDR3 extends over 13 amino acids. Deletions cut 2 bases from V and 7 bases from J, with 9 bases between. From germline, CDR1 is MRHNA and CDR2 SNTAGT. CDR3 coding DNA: TGTGCCAGCAGTGACCGGGTTCCCCAGCCCCAGCATTTT. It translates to CASSDRVPQPQHF.

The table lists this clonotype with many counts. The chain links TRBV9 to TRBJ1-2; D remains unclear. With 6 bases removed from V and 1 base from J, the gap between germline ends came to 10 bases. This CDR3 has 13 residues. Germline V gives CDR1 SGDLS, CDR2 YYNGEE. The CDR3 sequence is CASTAGYNYGYTF. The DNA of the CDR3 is TGTGCCAGCACCGCCGGATATAACTATGGCTACACCTTC.

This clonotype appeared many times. CDR3 residues: CASSSFTDTQYF. The CDR3 DNA follows: TGTGCCAGCAGCTCCTTCACAGATACGCAGTATTTT. The genes are TRBV11-2 and TRBJ2-3; D is uncertain. This CDR3 is 12 amino acids long. Germline-derived CDR1 and CDR2 are SGHAT and FQNNGV. Trimming removed 4 bases at V and 2 bases at J, with 4 bases between.

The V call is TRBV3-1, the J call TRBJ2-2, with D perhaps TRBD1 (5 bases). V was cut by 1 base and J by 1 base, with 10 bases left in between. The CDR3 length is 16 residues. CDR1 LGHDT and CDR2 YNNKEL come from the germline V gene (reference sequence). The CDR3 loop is CASSQGGRMNTGELFF. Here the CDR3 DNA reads TGTGCCAGCAGCCAAGGGGGCAGGATGAACACCGGGGAGCTGTTTTTT.

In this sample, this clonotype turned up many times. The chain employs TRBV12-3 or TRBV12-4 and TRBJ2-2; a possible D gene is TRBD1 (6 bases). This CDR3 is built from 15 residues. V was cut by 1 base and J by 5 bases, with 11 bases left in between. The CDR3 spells CASSLGDRGTGELFF. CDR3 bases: TGTGCCAGCAGTTTAGGGGATAGGGGGACCGGGGAGCTGTTTTTT.

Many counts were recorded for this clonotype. CDR3 nucleotides: TGTGCCAGCAGTGACAGGGGTTTGAACACTGAAGCTTTCTTT. This sequence encodes CASSDRGLNTEAFF. J is TRBJ1-1 and V is TRBV28; 8 bases fit TRBD1. Losses at the gene ends were 5 bases for V and 0 bases for J; bases not matched to a gene: 2. Germline V gives CDR1 MDHEN, CDR2 SYDVKM. The CDR3 has 14 residues. The whole variable domain, filled in from reference TRBV28 and TRBJ1-1, reads DVKVTQSSRYLVKRTGEKVFLECVQDMDHENMFWYRQDPGLGLRLIYFSYDVKMKEKGDIPEGYSVSREKKERFSLILESASTNQTSMYLCASSDRGLNTEAFFGQGTRLTVV.

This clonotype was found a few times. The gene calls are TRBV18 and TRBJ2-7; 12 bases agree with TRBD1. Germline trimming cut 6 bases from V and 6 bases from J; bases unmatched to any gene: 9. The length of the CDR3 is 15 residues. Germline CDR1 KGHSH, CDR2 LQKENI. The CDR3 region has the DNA TGTGCCAGCTCGTCCGGGACAGGGGGCGGACGCGAGCAGTACTTC. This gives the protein CASSSGTGGGREQYF. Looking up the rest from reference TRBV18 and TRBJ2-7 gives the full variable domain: NAGVMQNPRHLVRRRGQEARLRCSPMKGHSHVYWYRQLPEEGLKFMVYLQKENIIDESGMPKERFSAEFPKEGPSILRIQQVVRGDSAAYFCASSSGTGGGREQYFGPGTRLTVT.

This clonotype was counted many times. The CDR3 nucleotides read TGTGCCAGCAGTTTCGGCGGTGGGTTGAAGGAGACCCAGTACTTC. It is translated as CASSFGGGLKETQYF. The chain couples TRBV28 to TRBJ2-5; unclear D gene. Germline CDR1 MDHEN, CDR2 SYDVKM. This CDR3 has 15 residues. V was shortened by 3 bases and J by 5 bases, with 16 bases between the two germline ends. Full variable domain (remainder filled in from reference TRBV28 and TRBJ2-5): DVKVTQSSRYLVKRTGEKVFLECVQDMDHENMFWYRQDPGLGLRLIYFSYDVKMKEKGDIPEGYSVSREKKERFSLILESASTNQTSMYLCASSFGGGLKETQYFGPGTRLLVL.

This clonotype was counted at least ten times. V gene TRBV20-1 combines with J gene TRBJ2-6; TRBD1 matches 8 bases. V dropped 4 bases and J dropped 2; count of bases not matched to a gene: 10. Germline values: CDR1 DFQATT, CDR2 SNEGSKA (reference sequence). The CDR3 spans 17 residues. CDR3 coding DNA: TGCAGTGCTATATTGACAGGGGTTGGGACTGGGGCCAACGTCCTGACTTTC. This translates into CSAILTGVGTGANVLTF.